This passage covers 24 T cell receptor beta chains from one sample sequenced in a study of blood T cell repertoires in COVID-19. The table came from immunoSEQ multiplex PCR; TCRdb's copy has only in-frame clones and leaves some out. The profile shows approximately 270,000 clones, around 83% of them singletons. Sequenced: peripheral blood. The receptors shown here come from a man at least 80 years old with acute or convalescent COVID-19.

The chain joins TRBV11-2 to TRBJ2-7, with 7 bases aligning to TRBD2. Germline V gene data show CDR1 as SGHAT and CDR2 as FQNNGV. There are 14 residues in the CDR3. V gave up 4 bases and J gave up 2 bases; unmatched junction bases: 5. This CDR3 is CASSSTSPTYEQYF. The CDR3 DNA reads TGTGCCAGCAGCTCGACTAGCCCAACCTACGAGCAGTACTTC.

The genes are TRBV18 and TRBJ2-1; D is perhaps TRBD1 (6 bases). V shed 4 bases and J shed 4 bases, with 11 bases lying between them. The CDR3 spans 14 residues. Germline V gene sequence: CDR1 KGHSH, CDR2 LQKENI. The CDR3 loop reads CASSRTVPYNEQFF. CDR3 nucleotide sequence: TGTGCCAGCTCACGGACAGTACCATACAATGAGCAGTTCTTC. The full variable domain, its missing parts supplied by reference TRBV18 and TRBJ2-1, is NAGVMQNPRHLVRRRGQEARLRCSPMKGHSHVYWYRQLPEEGLKFMVYLQKENIIDESGMPKERFSAEFPKEGPSILRIQQVVRGDSAAYFCASSRTVPYNEQFFGPGTRLTVL.

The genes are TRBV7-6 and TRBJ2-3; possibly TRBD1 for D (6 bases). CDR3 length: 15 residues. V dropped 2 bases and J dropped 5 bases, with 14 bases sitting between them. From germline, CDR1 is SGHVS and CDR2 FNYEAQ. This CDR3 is CASSLYPGEKDTQYF. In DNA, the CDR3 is TGTGCCAGCAGCTTATATCCAGGGGAAAAAGATACGCAGTATTTT.

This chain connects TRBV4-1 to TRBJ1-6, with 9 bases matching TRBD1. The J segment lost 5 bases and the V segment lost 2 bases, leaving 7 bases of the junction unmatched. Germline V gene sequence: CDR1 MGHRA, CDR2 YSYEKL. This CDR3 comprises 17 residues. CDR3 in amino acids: CASSQPRDRDHNSPLHF. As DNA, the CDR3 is TGCGCCAGCAGCCAACCCCGGGACAGGGACCATAATTCACCCCTCCACTTT.

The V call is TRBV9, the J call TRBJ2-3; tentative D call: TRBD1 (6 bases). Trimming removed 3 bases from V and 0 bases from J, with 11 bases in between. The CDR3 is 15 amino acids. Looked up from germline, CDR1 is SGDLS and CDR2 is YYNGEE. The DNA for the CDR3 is TGTGCCAGCAGCGCCGGGACACCGAGCACAGATACGCAGTATTTT. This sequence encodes CASSAGTPSTDTQYF.

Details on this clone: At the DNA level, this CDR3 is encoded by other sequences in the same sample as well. For the CDR3, the DNA is TGTGCCAGCAGTTACGACAGGGCCTCTGGAAACACCATATATTTT. Amino acids: CASSYDRASGNTIYF. V and J are TRBV6-5 and TRBJ1-3, with 7 positions matching TRBD1. The CDR3 consists of 15 residues. The V gene end was trimmed by 2 bases and the J gene end by 0 bases; junction bases not matched to a gene: 1. The germline V gene has CDR1 MNHEY and CDR2 SVGAGI.

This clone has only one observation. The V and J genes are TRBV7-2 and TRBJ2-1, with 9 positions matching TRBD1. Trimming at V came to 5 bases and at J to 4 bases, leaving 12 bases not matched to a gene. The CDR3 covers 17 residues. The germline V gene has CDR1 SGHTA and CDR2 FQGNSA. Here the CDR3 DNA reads TGTGCCAGCAGCCCGCTCATAGGACAGGGGCCATACAATGAGCAGTTCTTC. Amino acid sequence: CASSPLIGQGPYNEQFF.

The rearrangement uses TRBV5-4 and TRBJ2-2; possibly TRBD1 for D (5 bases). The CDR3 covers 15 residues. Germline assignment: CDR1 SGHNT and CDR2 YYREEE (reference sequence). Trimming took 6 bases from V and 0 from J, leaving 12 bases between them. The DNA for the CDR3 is TGTGCCAGCACCGACAGAGCCACGAACACCGGGGAGCTGTTTTTT. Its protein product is CASTDRATNTGELFF.

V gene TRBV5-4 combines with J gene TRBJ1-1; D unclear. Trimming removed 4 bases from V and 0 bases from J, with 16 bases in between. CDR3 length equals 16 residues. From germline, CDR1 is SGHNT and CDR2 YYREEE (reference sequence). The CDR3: CASSPGGRRMNTEAFF. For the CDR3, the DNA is TGTGCCAGCAGCCCGGGAGGGCGGCGGATGAACACTGAAGCTTTCTTT.

CDR3 coding DNA: TGTGCCAGCAGCTCGGGACAGGTCAACACTGAAGCTTTCTTT. This codes for CASSSGQVNTEAFF. V gene TRBV7-9 combines with J gene TRBJ1-1; 8 bases map to TRBD1. The CDR3 covers 14 residues. Germline assignment: CDR1 SEHNR and CDR2 FQNEAQ (reference sequence). V shed 4 bases and J 2 bases; nucleotides not matched to a gene: 3.

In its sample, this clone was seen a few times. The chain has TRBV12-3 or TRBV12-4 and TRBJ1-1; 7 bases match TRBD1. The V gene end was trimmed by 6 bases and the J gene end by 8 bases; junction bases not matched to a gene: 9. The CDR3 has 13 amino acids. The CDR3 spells CASRGYRGLEAFF. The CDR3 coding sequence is TGTGCCAGCAGGGGCTACAGGGGACTGGAAGCTTTCTTT.

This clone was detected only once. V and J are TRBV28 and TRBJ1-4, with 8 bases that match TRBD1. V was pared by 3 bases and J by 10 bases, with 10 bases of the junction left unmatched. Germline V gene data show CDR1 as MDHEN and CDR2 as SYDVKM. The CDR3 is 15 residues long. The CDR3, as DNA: TGTGCCAGCAGTTTGGGGGACAGGCACAGGTTAAAACTGTTTTTT. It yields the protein CASSLGDRHRLKLFF.

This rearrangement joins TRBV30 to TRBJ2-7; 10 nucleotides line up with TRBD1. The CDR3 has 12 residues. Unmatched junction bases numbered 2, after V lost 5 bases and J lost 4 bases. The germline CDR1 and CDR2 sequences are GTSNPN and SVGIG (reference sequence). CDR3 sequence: CAWAGQGYEQYF. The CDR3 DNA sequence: TGTGCCTGGGCGGGACAGGGGTACGAGCAGTACTTC.

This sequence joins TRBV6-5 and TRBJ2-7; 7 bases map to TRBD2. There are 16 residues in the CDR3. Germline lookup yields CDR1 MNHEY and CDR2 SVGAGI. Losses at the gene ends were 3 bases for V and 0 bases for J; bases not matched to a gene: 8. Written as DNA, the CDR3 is TGTGCCAGCAGTTATGGGGGGGTAAGGAGCTCCTACGAGCAGTACTTC. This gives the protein CASSYGGVRSSYEQYF.

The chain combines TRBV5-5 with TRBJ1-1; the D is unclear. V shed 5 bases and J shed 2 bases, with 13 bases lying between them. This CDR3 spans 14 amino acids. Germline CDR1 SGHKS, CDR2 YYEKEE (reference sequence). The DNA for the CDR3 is TGTGCCAGCAGTTTCAGCCGGGAAAACACTGAAGCTTTCTTT. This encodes CASSFSRENTEAFF.

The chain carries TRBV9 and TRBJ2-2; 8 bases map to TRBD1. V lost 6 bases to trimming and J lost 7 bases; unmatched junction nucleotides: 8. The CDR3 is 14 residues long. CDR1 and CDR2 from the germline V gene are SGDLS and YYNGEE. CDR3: CASTRQGTGGELFF. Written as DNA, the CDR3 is TGTGCCAGCACGAGACAGGGGACGGGCGGGGAGCTGTTTTTT.

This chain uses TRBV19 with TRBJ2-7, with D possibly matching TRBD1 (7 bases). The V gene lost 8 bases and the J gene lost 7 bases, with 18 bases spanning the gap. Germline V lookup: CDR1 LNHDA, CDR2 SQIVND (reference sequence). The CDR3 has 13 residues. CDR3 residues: CASSRRGPAEQYF. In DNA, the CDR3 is TGTGCCAGTTCGAGGAGGGGGCCCGCGGAGCAGTACTTC.

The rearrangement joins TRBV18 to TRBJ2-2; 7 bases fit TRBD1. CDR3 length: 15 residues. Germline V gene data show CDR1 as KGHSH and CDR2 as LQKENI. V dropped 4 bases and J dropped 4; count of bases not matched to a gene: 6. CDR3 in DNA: TGTGCCAGCTCACTACAGGGGCTGGGCACCGGGGAGCTGTTTTTT. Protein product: CASSLQGLGTGELFF.

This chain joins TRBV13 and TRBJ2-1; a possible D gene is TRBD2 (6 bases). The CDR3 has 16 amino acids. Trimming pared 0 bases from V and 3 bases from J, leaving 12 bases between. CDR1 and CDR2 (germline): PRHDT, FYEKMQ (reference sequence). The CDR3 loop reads CASSLGRDSFYNEQFF. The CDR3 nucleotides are TGTGCCAGCAGCTTAGGTAGGGACTCATTCTACAATGAGCAGTTCTTC. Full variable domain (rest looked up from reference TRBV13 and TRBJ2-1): AAGVIQSPRHLIKEKRETATLKCYPIPRHDTVYWYQQGPGQDPQFLISFYEKMQSDKGSIPDRFSAQQFSDYHSELNMSSLELGDSALYFCASSLGRDSFYNEQFFGPGTRLTVL.

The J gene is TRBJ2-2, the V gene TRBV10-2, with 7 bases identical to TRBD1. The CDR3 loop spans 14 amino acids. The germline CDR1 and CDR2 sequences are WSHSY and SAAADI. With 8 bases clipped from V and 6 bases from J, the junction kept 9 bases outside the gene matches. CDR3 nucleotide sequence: TGCGCCAGCCGGGACAGCTATACACCCGGGGAGCTGTTTTTT. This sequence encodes CASRDSYTPGELFF.

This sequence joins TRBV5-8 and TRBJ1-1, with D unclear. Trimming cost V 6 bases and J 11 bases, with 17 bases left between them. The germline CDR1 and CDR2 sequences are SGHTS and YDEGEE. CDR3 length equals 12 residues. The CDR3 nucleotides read TGTGCCAGCACCCCGGAAGCGGTCGCGGCTTTCTTT. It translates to CASTPEAVAAFF.

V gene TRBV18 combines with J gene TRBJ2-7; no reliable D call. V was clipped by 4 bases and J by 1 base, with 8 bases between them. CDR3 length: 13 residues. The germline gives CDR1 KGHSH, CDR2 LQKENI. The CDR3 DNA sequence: TGTGCCAGCTCACGAGAGGATTCCTACGAGCAGTACTTC. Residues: CASSREDSYEQYF. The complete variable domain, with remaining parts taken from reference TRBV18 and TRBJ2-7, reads NAGVMQNPRHLVRRRGQEARLRCSPMKGHSHVYWYRQLPEEGLKFMVYLQKENIIDESGMPKERFSAEFPKEGPSILRIQQVVRGDSAAYFCASSREDSYEQYFGPGTRLTVT.

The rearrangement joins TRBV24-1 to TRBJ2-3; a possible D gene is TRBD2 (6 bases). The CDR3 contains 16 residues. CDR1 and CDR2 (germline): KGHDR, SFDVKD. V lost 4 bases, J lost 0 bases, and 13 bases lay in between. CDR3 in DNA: TGTGCCACCAGTGACCCGCAGCGGGCCAGCACAGATACGCAGTATTTT. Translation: CATSDPQRASTDTQYF.

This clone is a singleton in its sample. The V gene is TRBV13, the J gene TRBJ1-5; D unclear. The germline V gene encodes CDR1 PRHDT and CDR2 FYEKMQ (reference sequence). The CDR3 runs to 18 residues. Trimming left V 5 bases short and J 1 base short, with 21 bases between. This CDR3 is CASSLLKTVQRSNQPQHF. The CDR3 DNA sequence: TGTGCCAGCAGCCTACTCAAAACTGTACAGAGAAGCAATCAGCCCCAGCATTTT.